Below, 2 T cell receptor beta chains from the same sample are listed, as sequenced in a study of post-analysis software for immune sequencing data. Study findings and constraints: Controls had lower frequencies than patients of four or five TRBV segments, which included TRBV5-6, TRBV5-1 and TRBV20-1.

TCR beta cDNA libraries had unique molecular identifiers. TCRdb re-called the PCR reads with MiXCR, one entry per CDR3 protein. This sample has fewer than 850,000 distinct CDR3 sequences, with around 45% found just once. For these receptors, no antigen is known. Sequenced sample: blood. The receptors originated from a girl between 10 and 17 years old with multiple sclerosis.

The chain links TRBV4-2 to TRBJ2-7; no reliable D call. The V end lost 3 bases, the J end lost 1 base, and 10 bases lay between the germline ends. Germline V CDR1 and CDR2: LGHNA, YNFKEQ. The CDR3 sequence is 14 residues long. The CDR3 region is CASSQDSSSYEQYF. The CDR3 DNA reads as TGTGCCAGCAGCCAGGATAGCAGTTCCTACGAGCAGTACTTC.

The CDR3 DNA reads as TGTGCCAGCAGCTCCACCACTGGACTAGCGGGAGTCGAGACCCAGTACTTC. Amino acid sequence: CASSSTTGLAGVETQYF. The J gene is TRBJ2-5, the V gene TRBV11-2; 13 nucleotides align to TRBD2. V was pared by 4 bases and J by 5 bases, with 10 bases of the junction left unmatched. The CDR3 runs to 17 residues. CDR1 is SGHAT, CDR2 FQNNGV, per germline.